These 13 T cell receptor beta chains came from one sample sequenced in a study of cytomegalovirus exposure and HLA in healthy donors (dated by TCRdb to about 2017). The library was produced with the immunoSEQ multiplex PCR assay. A mixture of 60 forward primers for TCR Vbeta segments and 13 reverse primers for TCR Jbeta segments was used in the multiplex PCR. The source is immuneACCESS, and TCRdb retained only in-frame sequences with V and J called. Part of the clones is not carried over; for the studies checked, unresolved V genes explain less than half of this, and the remainder is unexplained. The sample table contains 150,000 to 200,000 clones; only one count was recorded for roughly four fifths of them. Clones ranked in the top ten supply approximately 0.8% of the sample. Input material: PBMCs. These receptors were collected from a woman under 30 in good health and CMV-seronegative.

The chain joins TRBV7-2 to TRBJ2-3; weak D call: TRBD2 (5 bases). With 5 bases removed from V and 2 bases from J, the gap between germline ends came to 17 bases. CDR3 length: 16 residues. CDR1 is SGHTA, CDR2 FQGNSA, per germline. DNA of the CDR3: TGTGCCAGCAGCCTCCAGGTTGGCGGGCTCACAGATACGCAGTATTTT. This gives the protein CASSLQVGGLTDTQYF.

V and J are TRBV18 and TRBJ1-1, with TRBD1 identical over 7 bases. Germline trimming cut 3 bases from V and 1 base from J; bases unmatched to any gene: 8. Germline CDR1 is KGHSH and CDR2 is LQKENI. This CDR3 has 16 amino acids. The CDR3 sequence is CASSPPTGTANTEAFF. The CDR3 DNA follows: TGTGCCAGCTCACCGCCGACCGGGACAGCGAACACTGAAGCTTTCTTT. The variable domain in full, with the rest retrieved from reference TRBV18 and TRBJ1-1, is NAGVMQNPRHLVRRRGQEARLRCSPMKGHSHVYWYRQLPEEGLKFMVYLQKENIIDESGMPKERFSAEFPKEGPSILRIQQVVRGDSAAYFCASSPPTGTANTEAFFGQGTRLTVV.

The chain combines TRBV7-2 with TRBJ1-3; the D gene is possibly TRBD1 (5 bases). This CDR3 region has 15 residues. Germline values: CDR1 SGHTA, CDR2 FQGNSA. Trimming pared 5 bases from V and 1 base from J, leaving 12 bases between. The CDR3: CASSPQAGSGNTIYF. The CDR3 nucleotides are TGTGCCAGCAGCCCTCAGGCAGGGTCTGGAAACACCATATATTTT.

This rearrangement joins TRBV28 to TRBJ2-5; possible D gene TRBD1, 6 bases. This CDR3 has 13 amino acids. V lost 4 bases, J lost 3 bases, and 9 bases lay in between. Germline values: CDR1 MDHEN, CDR2 SYDVKM. The chain's CDR3 is CASSYQGKETQYF. CDR3 coding DNA: TGTGCCAGCAGTTATCAGGGGAAAGAGACCCAGTACTTC.

The chain joins TRBV27 to TRBJ1-6; a possible D gene is TRBD1 (6 bases). V dropped 6 bases and J dropped 5 bases, with 17 bases sitting between them. The germline CDR1 and CDR2 sequences are MNHEY and SMNVEV (reference sequence). This CDR3 contains 16 residues. The chain's CDR3 is CASSSGTLMNNSPLHF. For the CDR3, the DNA is TGTGCCAGCAGCTCCGGGACACTGATGAATAATTCACCCCTCCACTTT.

This chain connects TRBV9 to TRBJ1-4, with 7 bases identical to TRBD1. V shed 0 bases, J shed 8 bases, and the junction held 4 bases outside the gene matches. Germline assignment: CDR1 SGDLS and CDR2 YYNGEE. This CDR3 region has 14 residues. The CDR3 DNA reads TGTGCCAGCAGCGTAGGACAGGGAGACGAAAAACTGTTTTTT. Protein: CASSVGQGDEKLFF.

This chain uses TRBV6-5 with TRBJ1-2; 7 bases are a match to TRBD1. The CDR3 covers 15 residues. J was trimmed by 8 bases and V by 6 bases; bases with no gene match: 15. The germline CDR1 and CDR2 sequences are MNHEY and SVGAGI. The CDR3 spells CASSDPPDRRKGYTF. The CDR3 region has the DNA TGTGCCAGCAGCGACCCCCCGGACAGGCGGAAGGGCTACACCTTC.

The rearrangement uses TRBV6-1 and TRBJ2-5; no definite D call. V lost 0 bases and J 1 base, leaving 9 bases between the germline ends. The length of the CDR3 is 15 residues. Germline CDR1 and CDR2: MNHNS and SASEGT. The CDR3 here is CASSEAPVSQETQYF. Written as DNA, the CDR3 is TGTGCCAGCAGTGAAGCGCCAGTATCCCAAGAGACCCAGTACTTC.

The gene calls are TRBV6-1 and TRBJ2-6; possibly TRBD2 for D (5 bases). The CDR3 has 17 residues. Germline V gives CDR1 MNHNS, CDR2 SASEGT. Trimming removed 0 bases at V and 0 bases at J, with 9 bases between. CDR3: CASSEARRNSGANVLTF. Here the CDR3 DNA reads TGTGCCAGCAGTGAAGCGCGGAGGAACTCTGGGGCCAACGTCCTGACTTTC.

V is TRBV19 and J is TRBJ1-1; maybe TRBD1 (6 bases). The CDR3 is 13 residues long. V lost 4 bases and J 7 bases, leaving 13 bases between the germline ends. In germline, CDR1 is LNHDA, CDR2 SQIVND (reference sequence). CDR3 nucleotide sequence: TGTGCCAGTAGTACATGGACAGATCTTGAAGCTTTCTTT. It encodes CASSTWTDLEAFF.

V gene TRBV7-6 combines with J gene TRBJ2-3; D unresolved. V lost 2 bases to trimming and J lost 2 bases, with 14 bases between them. The CDR3 totals 16 residues. Germline lookup yields CDR1 SGHVS and CDR2 FNYEAQ. CDR3 region: CASSLFGTVDTDTQYF. CDR3 DNA: TGTGCCAGCAGCTTATTCGGTACAGTCGACACAGATACGCAGTATTTT.

This chain connects TRBV5-8 to TRBJ1-3, with D perhaps TRBD1 (6 bases). Trimming removed 0 bases from V and 4 bases from J, with 8 bases in between. The length of the CDR3 is 14 residues. CDR1 and CDR2 (germline): SGHTS, YDEGEE. The CDR3 protein is CASSLVGTGNTIYF. As DNA, the CDR3 is TGTGCCAGCAGCTTGGTAGGGACAGGAAACACCATATATTTT.

This clone was counted a few times. The chain couples TRBV10-2 to TRBJ1-2, with D possibly matching TRBD1 (5 bases). The ends were cut back, 2 bases at V and 8 bases at J, with 12 bases in the middle. Germline values: CDR1 WSHSY, CDR2 SAAADI. CDR3 length equals 13 residues. The CDR3 DNA sequence: TGCGCCAGCAGTGAGACAGGTTCAAGGGGCTACACCTTC. Residues: CASSETGSRGYTF.